This entry features one TCR beta chain sequence. No antigen is known for it. The data derive from a study of T-cell memory formation after mild COVID-19. Study in general: TCR clusters showed largely donor specificity.

Findings and limits, study-wide: Whereas later expanders leaned CD4+, clones contracting day 15 to 85 showed a balanced CD4/CD8 makeup. That cross-reactive memory joined was suggested by some responding clones appearing in pre-infection memory.

CDR3 length: 13 amino acids. The V end lost 7 bases, the J end lost 2 bases, and 9 bases lay between the germline ends. It was 5'RACE with constant-segment primers that produced the TCR alpha and TCR beta cDNA libraries, which carried sample barcodes and UMIs. TCRdb fed the 5' RACE reads into MiXCR, producing one record per CDR3 protein. The profile covers about 110,000 distinct CDR3 sequences, with about a sixth appearing a single time and roughly 5.5% taken by the ten largest. The material sequenced was PBMCs or a T cell subset sorted from them (not recorded which). The source is a young man who had mild COVID-19 (a few samples of this study predate the infection). Cell type and time point are not known. The gene calls are TRBV12-3 or TRBV12-4 and TRBJ1-5; D is uncertain. The CDR3 DNA sequence: TGTGCCAGCACCACCGGGGGCAATCAGCCCCAGCATTTT. This sequence encodes CASTTGGNQPQHF.